This T cell receptor beta chain was profiled in a study of T cell responses to AZD1222 COVID-19 vaccine (TCRdb year 2021). Context from the whole study: Because spike-specific TCR depth and breadth did not differ between the two schedules, AZD1222 recipients who got a second dose at roughly 4 weeks were pooled with those who got a second dose at roughly 12 weeks. Enrollment into the trials was organized by age into subgroups of 18-55, 56-69 and 70-plus years, and those subgroups contained 148, 28 and 57 TCR-sequenced participants, respectively. TCR sequencing was performed for over 230 trial participants, of whom about 200 were given two doses of AZD1222 and 26 were given two doses of MenACWY control vaccine.

According to the germline V gene (reference sequence), CDR1 reads LNHNV and CDR2 reads YYDKDF. The CDR3 runs 15 residues from the cysteine to the phenylalanine. CDR3 DNA only is kept here, 45 bases in frame from base 1. V is clipped by 9 bases and J by 1 base, and the sequence between their germline boundaries is 16 bases long. As to this clone: The target of this receptor is not known. No base qualities exist here, and no much larger clone lies one base off it.

The time point label here, explained by the study, means: baseline before first vaccination. The vaccinee samples were drawn from two UK trials, COV001 and COV002, one of which was a single-blind randomized controlled phase 2/3 trial testing AZD1222 (ChAdOx1 nCoV-19) in healthy adults. For TCRbeta chain sequencing, PBMC samples were collected from trial participants at day 0 and at day 28 after the second dose. The full study reports these points: In the small 56-69-year group, the increase in depth fell short of significance, most likely because of low power. Conclusions about previously exposed vaccinees are limited because only six or seven AZD1222 recipients were SARS-CoV-2 seropositive at baseline. Because no samples from the day 14 peak response were available, repertoires could be characterized only after the peak T cell response. A significant rise in spike-specific TCR breadth and depth was observed after two AZD1222 doses relative to day 0 and relative to MenACWY recipients. Participants were mostly white British and included more females than males, and it was suggested by the authors that clonal diversity may have been underestimated. Reportedly, almost half of the unique spike-specific TCRs recognized epitopes lying outside the regions that are mutated in the B.1.351 and B.1.1.7 variants. Vaccine-associated CD4 TCRs spanned the whole spike protein, with dominant responses in regions 160-218 and 743-854.

The CDR3 regions of human TCRbeta chains were subjected to immunosequencing. The published analysis was carried out like this. Repertoire TCRs were matched against a reference library of SARS-CoV-2-specific TCRs generated with the MIRA antigen-specificity platform. Breadth was defined as the fraction of unique TCRs that were SARS-CoV-2-associated. Depth was defined as the fraction of total T cells that were SARS-CoV-2-associated. Using the MIRA data, every spike-specific TCR was mapped to the spike region that the TCR reacted to and assigned to either a CD4 or a CD8 class. Log10-transformed breadth and depth values were compared by one-way ANOVA with Sidak's multiple comparisons tests. TCRdb stores this immuneACCESS table with in-frame sequences only. Part of the clones is absent; in the studies checked, under half of the shortfall reflects unresolved V genes, and no reason is known for the rest. V and J calls and clone size come straight from that table; D and trimming were deduced from the DNA. The sample records about 85,000 clones, around 85% of which are singletons. The ten largest clones take up roughly 7.6% of the sample.

The chain uses TRBV15 and TRBJ1-5, with TRBD1 perhaps the D gene, on 6 matching bases. The starting material was peripheral blood, obtained on day 0 of AZD1222 vaccination. The receptor's source is an adult in good health. CDR3 region: CATRSGTPSNQPQHF. The sequenced DNA is TGTGCCACGAGGTCCGGGACACCAAGCAATCAGCCCCAGCATTTT.